These T cell receptor beta chains were read from a single sample in a study of blood T cell repertoires in COVID-19. Some clones are missing from TCRdb's copy, which holds only in-frame ones; the method was immunoSEQ multiplex PCR. Of over 250,000 clones listed, around 85% are singletons. Specimen: peripheral blood. Every receptor here comes from a woman in her seventies with acute or convalescent COVID-19. CDR3s include the opening cysteine and the closing phenylalanine or tryptophan. A D gene is named only where the DNA matches it firmly. Clone size is not always given. Where it is, it says once, few, many or a class for expanded clones.

TRBV3-1/TRBV3-2,TRBJ1-3,-,-,CASSQGTSGNTIYF,TGTGCCAGCAGCCAAGGGACTTCGGGAAACACCATATATTTT
TRBV5-1,TRBJ1-3,once,-,CASSREGGNTIYF,TGCGCCAGCAGCCGCGAGGGTGGAAACACCATATATTTT
TRBV3-1/TRBV3-2,TRBJ2-5,-,TRBD2,CASSPPGGVETQYF,TGTGCCAGCAGTCCCCCCGGGGGGGTAGAGACCCAGTACTTC
TRBV18,TRBJ2-2,once,TRBD1,CASSPGQGLTGELFF,TGTGCCAGCTCACCAGGACAGGGTCTCACCGGGGAGCTGTTTTTT
TRBV2,TRBJ1-1,-,TRBD1,CASGRDREAFF,TGTGCCAGCGGTCGGGACAGGGAAGCTTTCTTT
TRBV24-1,TRBJ2-1,-,-,CATRTTFF,TGTGCCACCAGGACTACGTTCTTC
TRBV3-1/TRBV3-2,TRBJ1-4,-,-,CASSLKRPFGEKLFF,TGTGCCAGCAGCCTCAAGAGGCCCTTCGGAGAAAAACTGTTTTTT
TRBV19,TRBJ2-1,-,-,CASSVILGLGEQFF,TGTGCCAGTAGTGTAATACTGGGGCTGGGTGAGCAGTTCTTC
TRBV5-1,TRBJ1-2,-,-,CASSPGQTAMVGVKGYTF,TGCGCCAGCAGCCCAGGACAGACTGCTATGGTTGGAGTTAAAGGCTACACCTTC
TRBV6-5,TRBJ2-5,-,TRBD1,CASRRDRGKETQYF,TGTGCCAGCAGACGGGACAGGGGCAAAGAGACCCAGTACTTC
TRBV5-1,TRBJ1-1,once,-,CASSPNWGGMNTEAFF,TGCGCCAGCAGCCCCAATTGGGGGGGGATGAACACTGAAGCTTTCTTT
TRBV5-6,TRBJ2-3,-,TRBD1,CASSWDRTTDTQYF,TGTGCCAGCAGCTGGGACAGGACCACAGATACGCAGTATTTT
TRBV11-2,TRBJ1-1,-,TRBD1,CASRQWGTAKGTEAFF,TGTGCCAGCAGGCAATGGGGGACAGCCAAGGGCACTGAAGCTTTCTTT
TRBV7-6,TRBJ2-5,-,-,CASSSEETQYF,TGTGCCAGCAGCTCTGAGGAGACCCAGTACTTC
TRBV7-9,TRBJ1-1,-,-,CASSSRTELPLNTEAFF,TGTGCCAGCAGCTCTCGAACAGAGCTCCCCCTGAACACTGAAGCTTTCTTT
TRBV6-5,TRBJ2-2,-,-,CASTNGGNTGELFF,TGTGCCAGCACCAACGGGGGTAACACCGGGGAGCTGTTTTTT
TRBV24-1,TRBJ2-1,-,TRBD2,CATSSGGRDEQFF,TGTGCCACCAGCAGCGGGGGGAGGGATGAGCAGTTCTTC
TRBV5-6,TRBJ1-2,-,-,CASSLGRASFGYTF,TGTGCCAGCAGCTTGGGGAGGGCCTCCTTCGGCTACACCTTC
TRBV6-5,TRBJ1-2,-,TRBD1,CASSLTGAHYGYTF,TGTGCCAGCAGCTTAACAGGGGCCCACTATGGCTACACCTTC
TRBV7-9,TRBJ1-1,-,TRBD1,CASSLDPGQGSTEAFF,TGTGCCAGCAGCTTAGACCCGGGACAGGGGAGCACTGAAGCTTTCTTT
TRBV7-6,TRBJ1-3,-,-,CASSLVEGHRNTIYF,TGTGCCAGCAGCTTAGTCGAGGGACACAGAAACACCATATATTTT
TRBV19,TRBJ1-2,many,-,CASSIGRGSLGYTF,TGTGCCAGTAGTATAGGTCGGGGGAGTCTAGGCTACACCTTC
TRBV19,TRBJ1-2,-,-,CASSMTPDAGYGYTF,TGTGCCAGTAGTATGACGCCGGACGCGGGCTATGGCTACACCTTC
TRBV3-1/TRBV3-2,TRBJ1-2,-,TRBD1,CASSDRGDDGYTF,TGTGCCAGCAGCGACAGGGGAGACGATGGCTACACCTTC
TRBV5-5,TRBJ1-2,-,-,CASSLDGYGYTF,TGTGCCAGCAGCTTGGACGGGTATGGCTACACCTTC
TRBV14,TRBJ2-1,-,-,CASSHNRLVWSYNEQFF,TGTGCCAGCAGCCATAATAGACTAGTATGGTCCTACAATGAGCAGTTCTTC
TRBV3-1/TRBV3-2,TRBJ1-4,-,-,CASSPLGEKLFF,TGTGCCAGCAGCCCTCTAGGTGAAAAACTGTTTTTT
TRBV2,TRBJ1-4,-,-,CASSGTENEKLFF,TGTGCCAGCAGTGGGACAGAGAATGAAAAACTGTTTTTT
TRBV2,TRBJ1-2,-,-,CASSDPIQGLDGYTF,TGTGCCAGCAGCGATCCTATACAGGGTCTTGATGGCTACACCTTC
TRBV19,TRBJ2-5,-,TRBD1,CASRDRGLRETQYF,TGTGCCAGTAGGGACAGGGGGCTGAGGGAGACCCAGTACTTC
TRBV29-1,TRBJ1-6,-,-,CSVEVAANSPLHF,TGCAGCGTTGAAGTCGCCGCGAATTCACCCCTCCACTTT
TRBV2,TRBJ1-1,-,-,CASRGGEGRAEAFF,TGTGCCAGCAGGGGAGGGGAGGGGAGGGCTGAAGCTTTCTTT
TRBV7-3,TRBJ2-2,-,TRBD2,CASSPALAGDTGELFF,TGTGCCAGCAGCCCTGCACTAGCGGGGGACACCGGGGAGCTGTTTTTT
TRBV7-3,TRBJ2-1,few,-,CASSLETIHNEQFF,TGTGCCAGCAGCTTAGAAACTATACACAATGAGCAGTTCTTC
TRBV3-1/TRBV3-2,TRBJ1-1,-,TRBD1,CASSRLRGHTEAFF,TGTGCCAGCAGCCGACTCAGGGGGCACACTGAAGCTTTCTTT
TRBV18,TRBJ1-1,-,TRBD1,CASSRLGTGAMNTEAFF,TGTGCCAGCTCACGACTGGGGACAGGGGCTATGAACACTGAAGCTTTCTTT
TRBV6-5,TRBJ1-1,few,-,CASRRRAADDTEAFF,TGTGCCAGCCGCCGGCGGGCGGCCGATGACACTGAAGCTTTCTTT
TRBV18,TRBJ2-4,-,TRBD1,CASSPKGQGNIQYF,TGTGCCAGCTCACCTAAGGGACAGGGAAACATTCAGTACTTC
TRBV7-2,TRBJ1-2,-,-,CASSPQGNPNYGYTF,TGTGCCAGCAGCCCCCAGGGGAACCCTAACTATGGCTACACCTTC
TRBV2,TRBJ1-6,-,-,CASSEAVLERSPLHF,TGTGCCAGCAGTGAAGCGGTTCTAGAGCGTTCACCCCTCCACTTT
TRBV18,TRBJ2-5,-,-,CASSPPSQGQETQYF,TGTGCCAGCTCACCTCCTTCGCAGGGCCAAGAGACCCAGTACTTC
TRBV19,TRBJ1-6,-,-,CASTFRGVNSPLHF,TGTGCCAGTACCTTCAGGGGTGTAAATTCACCCCTCCACTTT
TRBV6-6,TRBJ2-3,-,TRBD2,CASSPTSGKRDTQYF,TGTGCCAGCAGTCCGACTAGCGGTAAACGAGATACGCAGTATTTT
TRBV3-1/TRBV3-2,TRBJ1-6,-,-,CASSRQGIESPLHF,TGTGCCAGCAGCCGTCAGGGGATAGAGTCACCCCTCCACTTT
TRBV4-1,TRBJ1-1,-,-,CASSRSQAFPSTEAFF,TGCGCCAGCAGCCGCTCCCAGGCCTTTCCGAGCACTGAAGCTTTCTTT
TRBV6-5,TRBJ2-3,-,TRBD2,CASSDRGGRTDTQYF,TGTGCCAGCAGCGATCGGGGGGGCCGGACAGATACGCAGTATTTT
TRBV7-9,TRBJ2-5,-,-,CASSSGGLQETQYF,TGTGCCAGCAGCTCTGGGGGACTCCAAGAGACCCAGTACTTC
TRBV11-2,TRBJ2-5,few,TRBD2,CASSLREETSGGASGTQYF,TGTGCCAGCAGCTTAAGGGAGGAGACTAGCGGGGGGGCGTCGGGGACCCAGTACTTC
TRBV5-4,TRBJ2-1,-,TRBD1,CASSPGQGAYNEQFF,TGTGCCAGCAGCCCGGGACAGGGGGCTTACAATGAGCAGTTCTTC
TRBV2,TRBJ1-3,-,-,CASNAGESSGNTIYF,TGTGCCAGCAACGCGGGCGAAAGCTCTGGAAACACCATATATTTT
TRBV2,TRBJ1-6,-,-,CASSETTGVSPLHF,TGTGCCAGCAGTGAGACGACAGGAGTTTCACCCCTCCACTTT
TRBV6-5,TRBJ1-1,-,-,CASRRRPQGGYQAFF,TGTGCCAGCAGACGCCGCCCCCAGGGAGGATACCAAGCTTTCTTT
TRBV6-5,TRBJ1-4,once,-,CASSYSGPGTNEKLFF,TGTGCCAGCAGTTACTCCGGGCCGGGGACTAATGAAAAACTGTTTTTT
TRBV7-9,TRBJ2-3,-,TRBD2,CASSVLAGGTDTQYF,TGTGCCAGCAGCGTACTAGCGGGGGGCACAGATACGCAGTATTTT